A selection of T cell receptor beta chains follows, all from one sample in a study of vaccination and CD4 T cells after COVID-19. TCRdb reprocessed the PCR reads with MiXCR, giving one entry per CDR3 protein. The sample shows about 10,000 distinct CDR3 sequences, around 58% of them seen only once. These TCRs' antigens remain unknown. What was sequenced was CD4+ T cells from blood, cultured in vitro. Every receptor here comes from a human donor who had recovered from COVID-19. The CDR3 runs from the conserved cysteine through the conserved F or W. The order of the fields is V gene, J gene, clone size, CDR3 length, D gene, CDR3 protein, CDR3 DNA. A D gene is named only where the DNA matches it firmly. Clone size is given for some rows only: seen once, a few or many times, or a class if the clone is expanded.

TRBV12-3/TRBV12-4	TRBJ1-3	few	12	-	CASSQRGNTIYF	TGTGCCAGCAGTCAAAGAGGAAACACCATATATTTT
TRBV7-2	TRBJ2-1	-	15	-	CASSLAPGSYNEQFF	TGTGCCAGCAGTTTAGCGCCGGGGTCCTACAATGAGCAGTTCTTC
TRBV10-2	TRBJ2-7	-	11	-	CASSKGYEQYF	TGCGCCAGCAGTAAGGGGTACGAGCAGTACTTC
TRBV12-3/TRBV12-4	TRBJ1-5	-	13	-	CASSDRFYQPQHF	TGTGCCAGCAGCGACAGGTTCTATCAGCCCCAGCATTTT
TRBV6-1	TRBJ2-7	-	14	-	CASSESQGGREQYF	TGTGCCAGCAGTGAATCACAGGGCGGTCGCGAGCAGTACTTC
TRBV20-1	TRBJ2-3	-	15	TRBD2	CSATGRGGATDTQYF	TGCAGTGCTACTGGTCGCGGGGGAGCCACAGATACGCAGTATTTT
TRBV6-2/TRBV6-3	TRBJ1-1	-	12	-	CASKGPNTEAFF	TGTGCCAGCAAGGGGCCGAACACTGAAGCTTTCTTT
TRBV12-3/TRBV12-4	TRBJ1-2	-	14	-	CASSLVPDNYGYTF	TGTGCCAGCAGTTTAGTCCCAGATAACTATGGCTACACCTTC
TRBV27	TRBJ1-1	few	13	-	CASRHPVSTEAFF	TGTGCCAGCAGACACCCCGTGAGCACTGAAGCTTTCTTT
TRBV19	TRBJ1-5	-	14	-	CASSIWGNNQPQHF	TGTGCCAGTAGTATATGGGGGAACAATCAGCCCCAGCATTTT
TRBV7-8	TRBJ2-1	-	15	-	CASSTRRDVYNEQFF	TGTGCCAGCAGCACCCGACGGGATGTTTACAATGAGCAGTTCTTC
TRBV27	TRBJ2-4	once	17	-	CASSSLWDSGAKNIQYF	TGTGCCAGCAGTTCACTATGGGACAGCGGGGCCAAAAACATTCAGTACTTC
TRBV6-2/TRBV6-3	TRBJ1-2	few	14	TRBD1	CASSARGQDYGYTF	TGTGCCAGCAGTGCCCGAGGACAGGACTATGGCTACACCTTC
TRBV6-5	TRBJ2-7	few	15	-	CASSYSLQGRGEQYF	TGTGCCAGCAGTTACTCGTTGCAGGGGCGGGGCGAGCAGTACTTC
TRBV7-2	TRBJ2-7	-	14	-	CASSRHGTAYEQYF	TGTGCCAGCAGCCGACACGGGACCGCCTACGAGCAGTACTTC
TRBV7-3	TRBJ2-5	once	15	TRBD1	CASSEGDRAQETQYF	TGCGCCAGCAGCGAAGGAGACAGGGCCCAAGAGACCCAGTACTTC
TRBV6-2/TRBV6-3	TRBJ1-6	-	16	-	CASSPPGKGTHSPLHF	TGTGCCAGCAGCCCCCCAGGCAAGGGTACTCATTCACCCCTCCACTTT